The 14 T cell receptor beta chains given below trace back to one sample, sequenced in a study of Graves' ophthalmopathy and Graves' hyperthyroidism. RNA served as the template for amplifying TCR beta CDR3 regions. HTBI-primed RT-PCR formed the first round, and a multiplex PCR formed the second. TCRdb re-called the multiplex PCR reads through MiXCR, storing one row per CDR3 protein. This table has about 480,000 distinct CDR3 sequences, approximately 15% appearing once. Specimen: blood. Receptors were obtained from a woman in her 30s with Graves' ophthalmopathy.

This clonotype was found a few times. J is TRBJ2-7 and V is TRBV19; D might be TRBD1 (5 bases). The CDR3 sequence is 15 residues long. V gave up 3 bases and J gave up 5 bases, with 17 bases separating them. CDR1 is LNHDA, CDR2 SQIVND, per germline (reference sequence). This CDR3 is CASSIKVGHLNEQYF. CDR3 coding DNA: TGTGCCAGTAGTATTAAAGTTGGACACCTAAACGAGCAGTACTTC.

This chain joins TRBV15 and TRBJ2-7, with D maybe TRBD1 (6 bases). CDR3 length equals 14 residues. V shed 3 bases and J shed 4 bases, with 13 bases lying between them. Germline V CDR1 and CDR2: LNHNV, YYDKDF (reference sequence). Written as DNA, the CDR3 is TGTGCCACCAGCAGTGATATGGGGGCGTACGAGCAGTACTTC. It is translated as CATSSDMGAYEQYF.

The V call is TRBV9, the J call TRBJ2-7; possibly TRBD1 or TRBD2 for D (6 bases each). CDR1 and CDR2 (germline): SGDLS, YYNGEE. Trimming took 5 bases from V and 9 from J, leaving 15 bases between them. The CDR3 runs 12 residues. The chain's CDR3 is CASSFGRGGQYF. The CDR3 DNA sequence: TGTGCCAGCAGTTTCGGCAGGGGAGGGCAGTACTTC.

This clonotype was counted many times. This CDR3 reads CASRASGGHYGYTF. CDR3 sequence (DNA): TGCGCCAGCAGGGCGTCGGGCGGCCACTATGGCTACACCTTC. The chain is built from TRBV5-1 and TRBJ1-2; D unresolved. CDR1 is SGHRS and CDR2 is YFSETQ in the germline V gene. V lost 5 bases and J 3 bases, leaving 14 bases between the germline ends. This CDR3 region has 14 residues.

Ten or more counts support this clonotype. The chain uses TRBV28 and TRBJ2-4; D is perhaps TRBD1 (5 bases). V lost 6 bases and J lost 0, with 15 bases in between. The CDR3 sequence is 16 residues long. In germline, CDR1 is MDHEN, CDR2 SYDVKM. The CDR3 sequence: CASRARQILAKNIQYF. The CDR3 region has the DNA TGTGCCAGCAGGGCCAGACAGATACTAGCCAAAAACATTCAGTACTTC.

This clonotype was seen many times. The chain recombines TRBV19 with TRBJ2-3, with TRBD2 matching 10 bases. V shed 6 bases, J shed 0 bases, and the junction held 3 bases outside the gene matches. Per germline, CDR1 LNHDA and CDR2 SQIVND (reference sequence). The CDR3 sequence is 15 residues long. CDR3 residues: CASRGLAASTDTQYF. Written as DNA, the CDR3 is TGTGCCAGTAGAGGACTAGCGGCTAGCACAGATACGCAGTATTTT.

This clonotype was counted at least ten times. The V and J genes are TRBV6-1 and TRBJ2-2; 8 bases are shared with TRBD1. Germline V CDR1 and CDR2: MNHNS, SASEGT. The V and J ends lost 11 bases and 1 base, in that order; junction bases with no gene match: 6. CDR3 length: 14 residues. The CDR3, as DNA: TGTGCCGCTCAGGGGGCGCTGAACACCGGGGAGCTGTTTTTT. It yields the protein CAAQGALNTGELFF.

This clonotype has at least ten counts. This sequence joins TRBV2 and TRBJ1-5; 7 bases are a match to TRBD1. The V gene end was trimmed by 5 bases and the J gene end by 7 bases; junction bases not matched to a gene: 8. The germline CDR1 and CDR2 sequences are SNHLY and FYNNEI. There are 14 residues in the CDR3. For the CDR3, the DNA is TGTGCCAGCAGTCCGGGACAGCAGAGGCAGCCCCAGCATTTT. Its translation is CASSPGQQRQPQHF.

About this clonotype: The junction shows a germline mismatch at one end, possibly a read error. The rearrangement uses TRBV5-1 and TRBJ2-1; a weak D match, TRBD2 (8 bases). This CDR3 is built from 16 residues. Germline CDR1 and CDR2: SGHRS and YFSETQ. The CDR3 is CASSPLAGQIYNEKFF. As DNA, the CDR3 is TGCGCCAGCAGCCCGTTAGCGGGACAGATCTACAATGAGAAGTTCTTC.

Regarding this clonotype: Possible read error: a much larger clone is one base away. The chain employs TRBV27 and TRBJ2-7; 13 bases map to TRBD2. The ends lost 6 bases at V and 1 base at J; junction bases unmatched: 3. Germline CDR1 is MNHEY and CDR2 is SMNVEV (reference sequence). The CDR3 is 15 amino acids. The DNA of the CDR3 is TGTGCCAGCAGAACGGGACTAGCGGGGTCCTACGAGCAGTACTTC. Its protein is CASRTGLAGSYEQYF.

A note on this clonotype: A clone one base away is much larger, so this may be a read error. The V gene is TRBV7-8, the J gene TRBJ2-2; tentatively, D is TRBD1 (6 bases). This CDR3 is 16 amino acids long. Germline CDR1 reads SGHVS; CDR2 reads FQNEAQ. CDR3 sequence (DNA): TGTGCCAGCAGCTCCCGACAGGCCGGTTTAACCGGGGAGCTGCTTTTT. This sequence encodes CASSSRQAGLTGELLF.

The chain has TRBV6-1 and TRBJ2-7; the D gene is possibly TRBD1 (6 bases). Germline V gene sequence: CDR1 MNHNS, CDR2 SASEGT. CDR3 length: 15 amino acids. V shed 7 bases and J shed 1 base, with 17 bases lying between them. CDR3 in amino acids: CASNPLAGVSYEQYF. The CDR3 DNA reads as TGTGCCAGCAACCCACTGGCAGGGGTTTCCTACGAGCAGTACTTC.

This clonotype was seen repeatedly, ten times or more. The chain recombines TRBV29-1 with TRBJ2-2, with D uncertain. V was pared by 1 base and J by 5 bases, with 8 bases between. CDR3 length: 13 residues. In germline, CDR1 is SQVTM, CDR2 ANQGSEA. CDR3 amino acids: CSVEARATGELFF. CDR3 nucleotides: TGCAGCGTTGAAGCCCGGGCAACCGGGGAGCTGTTTTTT.

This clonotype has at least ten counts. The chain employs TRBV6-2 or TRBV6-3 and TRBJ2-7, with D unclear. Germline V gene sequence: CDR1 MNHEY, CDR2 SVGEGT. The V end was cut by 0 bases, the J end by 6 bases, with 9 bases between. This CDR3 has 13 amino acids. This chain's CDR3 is CASSYSSRGEQYF. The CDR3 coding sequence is TGTGCCAGCAGTTACTCTTCCAGAGGCGAGCAGTACTTC.